The clone carrying this TCR beta chain was picked up many times. Study processing details: Amplification of reference gene primers provided the estimated nucleated cell counts. Profiled with immunoSEQ multiplex PCR; TCRdb holds only in-frame clones, not every one. The V and J calls and the clone size are those of that table, but D and trimming were determined from the DNA. The table includes hundreds of thousands of clones, roughly 89% detected once. The data stem from a study of blood T cell repertoires in COVID-19. The CDR3 runs to 12 residues. The gene calls are TRBV21-1 and TRBJ1-1; the table's D gene call, TRBD1, was not cross checked with the DNA. TRBV21-1 is annotated as a pseudogene. This receptor was taken from a woman in her 30s with active or convalescent COVID-19. Sequenced sample: peripheral blood. The CDR3 loop is CASSKWTGGVFF. Written as DNA, the CDR3 is TGTGCCAGCAGCAAATGGACAGGGGGAGTTTTCTTT.